This TCR beta chain appears in the sequencing data of a study of T cell responses to AZD1222 COVID-19 vaccine. Regarding the study as a whole: Researchers took repertoire samples only after the peak T cell response had come. With dominance at 160-218 and 743-854, vaccine-associated CD4 TCRs spanned spike. Spike-specific TCR breadth rose after two AZD1222 doses, and depth rose as well. It should be noted that donors were predominantly white British and more often female, and clonal diversity was possibly underestimated.

Measured with immunoSEQ multiplex PCR; TCRdb has only the in-frame clones, and not every one. In the table there are about 100,000 clones, around 90% of which are singletons. Note on this clone: Its matching antigen is unknown.

The V and J ends lost 4 bases and 10 bases respectively, with 17 bases between them. This CDR3 spans 14 amino acids. CDR1 is MNHEY, CDR2 SVGAGI, per germline. This specimen consisted of peripheral blood, obtained on day 0 of AZD1222 vaccination. V usage is TRBV6-5 and J usage is TRBJ2-1; D is possibly TRBD2 (5 bases). The source is an adult in good health. The CDR3 is CASSSSLRAAEQFF. Written as DNA, the CDR3 is TGTGCCAGCAGTTCCTCCCTTCGAGCGGCCGAGCAGTTCTTC.